Presented here are 23 T cell receptor beta chains from one specimen sequenced in a study of T cells in narcolepsy. Measured with immunoSEQ multiplex PCR; TCRdb has only the in-frame clones, and not every one. This repertoire shows about 32,000 clones, 83% found once; its top ten account for roughly 0.7%. Specimen: memory (CD45RA-) CD4+ T cells from blood. The receptors shown here come from a human donor in good health.

This rearrangement joins TRBV19 to TRBJ2-5; no clear D. Germline CDR1 LNHDA, CDR2 SQIVND (reference sequence). The CDR3 extends over 11 amino acids. Trimming stripped 7 bases from V and 11 bases from J, with 14 bases between. The CDR3 protein is CASTLGSKQYF. The CDR3 DNA reads TGTGCCAGTACCTTGGGGTCAAAGCAGTACTTC.

The J gene is TRBJ2-1, the V gene TRBV7-9; 12 nucleotides align to TRBD1. Germline V gene data show CDR1 as SEHNR and CDR2 as FQNEAQ (reference sequence). The CDR3 totals 15 residues. The J segment lost 7 bases and the V segment lost 5 bases, leaving 6 bases of the junction unmatched. CDR3: CASSQGTGGGNEQFF. The CDR3, as DNA: TGTGCCAGCAGCCAGGGGACAGGGGGCGGAAATGAGCAGTTCTTC.

This clone has just one count. V is TRBV27 and J is TRBJ1-6, with D possibly TRBD1 on 6 matching bases. This CDR3 region has 16 residues. Trimming cost V 6 bases and J 7 bases, with 19 bases left between them. From germline, CDR1 is MNHEY and CDR2 SMNVEV (reference sequence). CDR3 loop: CASRLTDSLINSPLHF. CDR3 in DNA: TGTGCCAGCAGACTAACGGACAGTTTAATAAATTCACCCCTCCACTTT.

The chain is built from TRBV27 and TRBJ2-7; tentatively, D is TRBD1 or TRBD2 (5 bases each). Germline assignment: CDR1 MNHEY and CDR2 SMNVEV (reference sequence). V lost 6 bases to trimming and J lost 9 bases, with 15 bases between them. The CDR3 extends over 12 amino acids. The DNA for the CDR3 is TGTGCCAGCAGGGGGGACGAGCTCGCGCAGTACTTC. Its protein is CASRGDELAQYF.

The rearrangement joins TRBV5-8 to TRBJ1-2; no definite D call. This CDR3 contains 14 residues. CDR1 and CDR2 from the germline V gene are SGHTS and YDEGEE. V shed 0 bases and J shed 2 bases, with 8 bases lying between them. CDR3: CASSLERVNYGYTF. Here the CDR3 DNA reads TGTGCCAGCAGCTTGGAACGGGTAAACTATGGCTACACCTTC.

The chain is built from TRBV28 and TRBJ2-5; maybe TRBD2 (6 bases). Gene TRBJ2-7 matches the end of the DNA better, so the J call may be wrong. The CDR3 totals 16 residues. Germline lookup yields CDR1 MDHEN and CDR2 SYDVKM. CDR3 bases: TGTGCCAGCAGTTCCCCCCCGACGGGAGCGACCTACGAGCAGTACTTC. Protein product: CASSSPPTGATYEQYF.

CDR3 coding DNA: TGTGCCAGCAGTTACGCAGGGGGAGGGAATGAGCAGTTCTTC. Translating gives CASSYAGGGNEQFF. V is TRBV6-6 and J is TRBJ2-1, with D perhaps matching TRBD1 or TRBD2 (7 bases each). CDR3 size: 14 residues. Trimming shortened V by 2 bases and J by 7 bases, and 12 bases separated the two germline ends. Germline V CDR1 and CDR2: MNHNY, SVGAGI (reference sequence).

V and J are TRBV28 and TRBJ1-3; D unresolved. V lost 4 bases, J lost 4 bases, and 11 bases lay in between. In germline, CDR1 is MDHEN, CDR2 SYDVKM. The CDR3 covers 14 residues. CDR3 amino acids: CASSSHDTGNTIYF. The DNA of the CDR3 is TGTGCCAGCAGTTCCCACGATACGGGAAACACCATATATTTT.

The V gene is TRBV28, the J gene TRBJ1-4, with D possibly TRBD1 on 5 matching bases. CDR1 is MDHEN and CDR2 is SYDVKM in the germline V gene. CDR3 length: 15 residues. V was shortened by 6 bases and J by 6 bases, with 17 bases between the two germline ends. CDR3 sequence reads: CASRAGGKVDEKLFF. CDR3 sequence (DNA): TGTGCCAGCAGGGCGGGGGGGAAGGTGGATGAAAAACTGTTTTTT.

The chain couples TRBV30 to TRBJ1-1; D perhaps matches TRBD1 (6 bases). Trimming left V 2 bases short and J 5 bases short, with 12 bases between. The CDR3 spans 13 residues. Germline V CDR1 and CDR2: GTSNPN, SVGIG (reference sequence). CDR3 sequence: CAWSHTGRTEAFF. The CDR3 bases are TGTGCCTGGAGTCATACAGGGAGGACTGAAGCTTTCTTT.

The chain uses TRBV7-2 and TRBJ1-4; D uncertain. Per the germline V gene, CDR1 is SGHTA and CDR2 is FQGNSA. This CDR3 has 16 amino acids. The V gene lost 5 bases and the J gene lost 2 bases, with 15 bases spanning the gap. DNA for the CDR3: TGTGCCAGCAGCCTAGGCCCGGCGGATACTAATGAAAAACTGTTTTTT. Protein product: CASSLGPADTNEKLFF. Full variable domain (outside the CDR3, taken from reference TRBV7-2 and TRBJ1-4): GAGVSQSPSNKVTEKGKDVELRCDPISGHTALYWYRQSLGQGLEFLIYFQGNSAPDKSGLPSDRFSAERTGGSVSTLTIQRTQQEDSAVYLCASSLGPADTNEKLFFGSGTQLSVL.

The chain couples TRBV23-1 to TRBJ2-7; D might be TRBD2 (6 bases). TRBV23-1 is filed as an ORF, its function uncertain. The CDR3 totals 17 residues. Deletions cut 3 bases from V and 2 bases from J, with 20 bases between. In DNA form, the CDR3 reads TGCGCCAGCAGTCAGTCCCCCGAAAGGGGAGGAACCTACGAGCAGTACGTC. Its translation: CASSQSPERGGTYEQYV.

The rearrangement uses TRBV5-1 and TRBJ2-5; the match to TRBD1 covers 9 bases. The V gene end was trimmed by 4 bases and the J gene end by 4 bases; junction bases not matched to a gene: 5. This CDR3 has 14 residues. The V gene's germline CDR1 is SGHRS and CDR2 YFSETQ. CDR3 in DNA: TGCGCCAGCAGCGATCCGGGACAGGGAGAGACCCAGTACTTC. Translated, it gives CASSDPGQGETQYF.

This chain links TRBV5-4 with TRBJ1-1, with D hard to call. Trimming cost V 0 bases and J 1 base, with 10 bases left between them. The germline gives CDR1 SGHNT, CDR2 YYREEE (reference sequence). CDR3 length equals 15 residues. The CDR3 bases are TGTGCCAGCAGCTTGGCCCAAGGTCGGAACACTGAAGCTTTCTTT. It codes for CASSLAQGRNTEAFF. Based on the CDR3 plus reference TRBV5-4 and TRBJ1-1, the full variable domain is ETGVTQSPTHLIKTRGQQVTLRCSSQSGHNTVSWYQQALGQGPQFIFQYYREEENGRGNFPPRFSGLQFPNYSSELNVNALELDDSALYLCASSLAQGRNTEAFFGQGTRLTVV.

This clone was recorded once. V gene TRBV5-4 combines with J gene TRBJ2-7; D is uncertain. CDR3 size: 15 residues. The germline V gene encodes CDR1 SGHNT and CDR2 YYREEE (reference sequence). The V end was cut by 0 bases, the J end by 2 bases, with 12 bases between. CDR3 sequence reads: CASSLGAESTYEQYF. In DNA form, the CDR3 reads TGTGCCAGCAGCTTGGGGGCAGAGTCAACCTACGAGCAGTACTTC. The whole variable domain, remainder taken from reference TRBV5-4 and TRBJ2-7, is ETGVTQSPTHLIKTRGQQVTLRCSSQSGHNTVSWYQQALGQGPQFIFQYYREEENGRGNFPPRFSGLQFPNYSSELNVNALELDDSALYLCASSLGAESTYEQYFGPGTRLTVT.

This clone was seen more than once but under ten times. The rearrangement links TRBV29-1 to TRBJ2-5; TRBD1 matches at 10 bases. V trimming: 3 bases; J trimming: 4 bases; junction bases outside the gene matches: 14. The CDR3 runs 17 residues. In germline, CDR1 is SQVTM, CDR2 ANQGSEA. The DNA of the CDR3 is TGCAGCGTTGATAAGACAGGGGGCGCGACCCGGGCAGAGACCCAGTACTTC. Its protein is CSVDKTGGATRAETQYF.

V gene TRBV2 combines with J gene TRBJ2-7; 9 bases line up with TRBD1. J was trimmed by 12 bases and V by 6 bases; bases with no gene match: 9. Germline V gene data show CDR1 as SNHLY and CDR2 as FYNNEI. There are 12 residues in the CDR3. The CDR3 region has the DNA TGTGCCAGCAGCGGGGACAGGGAAAGGGGGTACGTC. This codes for CASSGDRERGYV.

This rearrangement joins TRBV11-2 to TRBJ2-5; D not resolved. Germline V gives CDR1 SGHAT, CDR2 FQNNGV. The CDR3 spans 14 residues. The V gene lost 0 bases and the J gene lost 5 bases, with 10 bases spanning the gap. The CDR3 reads CASSLDGPQETQYF. For the CDR3, the DNA is TGTGCCAGCAGCTTAGACGGGCCCCAGGAGACCCAGTACTTC.

The chain uses TRBV18 and TRBJ1-2; TRBD1 matches at 7 bases. The junction had 9 bases not matched to a gene; V was cut back by 1 base and J by 4 bases. Germline CDR1 reads KGHSH; CDR2 reads LQKENI. The CDR3 length is 16 residues. CDR3 DNA sequence: TGTGCCAGCTCACCACTCAGGCAGGGGGTTTTCTATGGCTACACCTTC. Its protein is CASSPLRQGVFYGYTF.

This clone occurred once. The gene calls are TRBV28 and TRBJ2-1; 15 bases line up with TRBD2. The CDR3 length is 19 residues. From germline, CDR1 is MDHEN and CDR2 SYDVKM. Losses at the gene ends were 2 bases for V and 0 bases for J; bases not matched to a gene: 5. The CDR3 is CASSLGTSGGPGSYNEQFF. CDR3 sequence (DNA): TGTGCCAGCAGTTTAGGGACTAGCGGGGGGCCGGGCTCCTACAATGAGCAGTTCTTC.

The rearrangement uses TRBV28 and TRBJ1-6; D perhaps matches TRBD1 (6 bases). V was pared by 7 bases and J by 10 bases, with 11 bases between. This CDR3 has 12 residues. The germline V gene has CDR1 MDHEN and CDR2 SYDVKM. CDR3 residues: CASTDRLSPLHF. The CDR3 bases are TGTGCCAGCACCGACAGGTTATCACCCCTCCACTTT.

The chain joins TRBV18 to TRBJ2-3, with a tentative D call TRBD2 (6 bases). From germline, CDR1 is KGHSH and CDR2 LQKENI. The CDR3 totals 15 residues. V lost 6 bases to trimming and J lost 2 bases, with 15 bases between them. CDR3 DNA sequence: TGTGCCAGCTCTCTCGGCGGGGCCTACACAGATACGCAGTATTTT. Translation gives CASSLGGAYTDTQYF.

The V gene is TRBV30, the J gene TRBJ2-7; 7 nucleotides match TRBD2. Trimming at V came to 0 bases and at J to 0 bases, leaving 2 bases not matched to a gene. CDR3 length: 14 amino acids. Germline values: CDR1 GTSNPN, CDR2 SVGIG (reference sequence). The CDR3 loop reads CAWSVSGGSYEQYF. The CDR3 DNA follows: TGTGCCTGGAGTGTATCGGGGGGCTCCTACGAGCAGTACTTC.